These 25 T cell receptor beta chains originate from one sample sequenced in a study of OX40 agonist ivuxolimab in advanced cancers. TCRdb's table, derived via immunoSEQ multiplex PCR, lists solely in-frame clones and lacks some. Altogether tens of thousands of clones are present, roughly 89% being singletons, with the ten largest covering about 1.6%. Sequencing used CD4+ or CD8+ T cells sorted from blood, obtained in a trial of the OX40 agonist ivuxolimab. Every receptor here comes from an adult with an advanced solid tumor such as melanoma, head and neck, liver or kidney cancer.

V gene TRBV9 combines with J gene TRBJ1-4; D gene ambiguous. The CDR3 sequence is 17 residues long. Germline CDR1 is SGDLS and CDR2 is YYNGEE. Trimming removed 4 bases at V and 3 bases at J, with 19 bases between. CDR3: CASSPDSTPGPNEKLFF. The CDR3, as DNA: TGTGCCAGCAGCCCAGACTCAACGCCAGGCCCTAATGAAAAACTGTTTTTT.

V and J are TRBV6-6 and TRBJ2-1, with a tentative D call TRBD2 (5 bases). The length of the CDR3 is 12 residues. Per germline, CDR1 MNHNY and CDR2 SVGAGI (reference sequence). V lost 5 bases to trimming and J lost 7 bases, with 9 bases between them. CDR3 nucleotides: TGTGCCAGCAGTCCCCCGGGGAATGAGCAGTTCTTC. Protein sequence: CASSPPGNEQFF.

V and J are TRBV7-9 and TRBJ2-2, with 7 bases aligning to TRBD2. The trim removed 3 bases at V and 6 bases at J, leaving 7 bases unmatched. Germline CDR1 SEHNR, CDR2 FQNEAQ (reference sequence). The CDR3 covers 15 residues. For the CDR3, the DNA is TGTGCCAGCAGCTTCGGTCTAGCGGAGGCCGGGGAGCTGTTTTTT. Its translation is CASSFGLAEAGELFF.

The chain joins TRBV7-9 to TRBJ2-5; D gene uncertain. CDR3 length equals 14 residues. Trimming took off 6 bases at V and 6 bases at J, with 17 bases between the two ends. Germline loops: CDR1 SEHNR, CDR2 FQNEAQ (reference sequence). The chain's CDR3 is CASSASVTTKTQYF. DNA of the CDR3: TGTGCCAGCAGTGCCTCGGTGACAACGAAGACCCAGTACTTC.

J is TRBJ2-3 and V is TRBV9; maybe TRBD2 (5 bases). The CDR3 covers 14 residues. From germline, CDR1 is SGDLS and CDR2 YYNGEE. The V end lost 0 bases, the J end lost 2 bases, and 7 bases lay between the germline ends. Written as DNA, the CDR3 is TGTGCCAGCAGCGTAGCGCTAGCCACAGATACGCAGTATTTT. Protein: CASSVALATDTQYF. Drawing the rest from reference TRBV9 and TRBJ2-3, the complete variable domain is DSGVTQTPKHLITATGQRVTLRCSPRSGDLSVYWYQQSLDQGLQFLIQYYNGEERAKGNILERFSAQQFPDLHSELNLSSLELGDSALYFCASSVALATDTQYFGPGTRLTVL.

CDR3 sequence: CASSPQGGETQYF. DNA for the CDR3: TGTGCCAGTAGCCCTCAGGGGGGAGAGACCCAGTACTTC. This sequence joins TRBV19 and TRBJ2-5; possibly TRBD1 for D (7 bases). Trimming removed 6 bases from V and 4 bases from J, with 12 bases in between. CDR1 is LNHDA, CDR2 SQIVND, per germline (reference sequence). This CDR3 region has 13 residues.

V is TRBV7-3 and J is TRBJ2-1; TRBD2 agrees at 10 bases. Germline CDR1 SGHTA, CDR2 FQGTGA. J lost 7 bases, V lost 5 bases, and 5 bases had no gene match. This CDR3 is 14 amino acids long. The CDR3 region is CASSPSGGVNEQFF. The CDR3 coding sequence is TGTGCCAGCAGCCCCAGCGGGGGGGTGAATGAGCAGTTCTTC.

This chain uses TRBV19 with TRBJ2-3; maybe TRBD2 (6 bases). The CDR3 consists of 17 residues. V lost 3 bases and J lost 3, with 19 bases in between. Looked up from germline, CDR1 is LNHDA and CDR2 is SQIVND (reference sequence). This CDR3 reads CASSIRAAGRTTDTQYF. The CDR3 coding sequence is TGTGCCAGTAGTATTAGAGCGGCGGGGAGGACAACAGATACGCAGTATTTT.

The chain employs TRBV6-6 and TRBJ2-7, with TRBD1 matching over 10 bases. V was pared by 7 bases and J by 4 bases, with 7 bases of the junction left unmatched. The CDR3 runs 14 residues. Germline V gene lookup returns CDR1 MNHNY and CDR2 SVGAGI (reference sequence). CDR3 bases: TGTGCCAGCACCAGAGGACAGGGGGGGTACGAGCAGTACTTC. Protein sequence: CASTRGQGGYEQYF.

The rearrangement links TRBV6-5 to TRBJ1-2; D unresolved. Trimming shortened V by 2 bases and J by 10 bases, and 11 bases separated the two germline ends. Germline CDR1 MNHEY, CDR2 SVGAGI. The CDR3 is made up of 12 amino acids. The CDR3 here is CASSYEDFTYTF. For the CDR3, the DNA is TGTGCCAGCAGTTACGAGGACTTTACCTACACCTTC.

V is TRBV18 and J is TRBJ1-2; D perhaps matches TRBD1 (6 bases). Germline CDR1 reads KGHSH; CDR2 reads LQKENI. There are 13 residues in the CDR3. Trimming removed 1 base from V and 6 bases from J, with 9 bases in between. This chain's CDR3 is CASSPRGADGYTF. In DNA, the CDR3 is TGTGCCAGCTCACCACGGGGGGCAGATGGCTACACCTTC. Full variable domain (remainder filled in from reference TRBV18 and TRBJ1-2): NAGVMQNPRHLVRRRGQEARLRCSPMKGHSHVYWYRQLPEEGLKFMVYLQKENIIDESGMPKERFSAEFPKEGPSILRIQQVVRGDSAAYFCASSPRGADGYTFGSGTRLTVV.

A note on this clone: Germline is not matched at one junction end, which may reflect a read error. The CDR3 DNA reads as TGTGCCAGCAGTTACAAGGGACAGGGCTCCAACGAGCAGTACTTC. It encodes CASSYKGQGSNEQYF. The chain carries TRBV6-5 and TRBJ2-7; 9 bases are shared with TRBD1. The germline gives CDR1 MNHEY, CDR2 SVGAGI. This CDR3 spans 15 amino acids.

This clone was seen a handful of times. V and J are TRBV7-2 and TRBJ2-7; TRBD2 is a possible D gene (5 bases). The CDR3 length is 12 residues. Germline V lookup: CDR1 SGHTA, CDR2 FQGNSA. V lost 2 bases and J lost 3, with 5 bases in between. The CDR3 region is CASSLSGYEQYF. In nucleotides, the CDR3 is TGTGCCAGCAGCTTAAGCGGCTACGAGCAGTACTTC.

CDR3 residues: CASSLQGANVLTF. CDR3 nucleotide sequence: TGTGCCAGCAGCCTACAAGGGGCCAACGTCCTGACTTTC. This chain uses TRBV5-4 with TRBJ2-6; D is ambiguous. Trimming pared 4 bases from V and 4 bases from J, leaving 6 bases between. The CDR3 is 13 amino acids. In germline, CDR1 is SGHNT, CDR2 YYREEE (reference sequence).

This chain's CDR3 is CASGTQLSYEQYF. DNA of the CDR3: TGTGCCAGCGGGACCCAGCTATCCTACGAGCAGTACTTC. V usage is TRBV4-2 and J usage is TRBJ2-7, with D tentatively TRBD1 or TRBD2 (5 bases each). The CDR3 runs 13 residues. The V gene's germline CDR1 is LGHNA and CDR2 YNFKEQ. Trimming shortened V by 8 bases and J by 1 base, and 12 bases separated the two germline ends.

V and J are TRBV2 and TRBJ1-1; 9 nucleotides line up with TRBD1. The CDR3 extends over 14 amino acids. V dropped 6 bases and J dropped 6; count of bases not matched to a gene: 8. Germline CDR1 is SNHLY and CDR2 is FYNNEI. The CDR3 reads CASRGQGEKAEAFF. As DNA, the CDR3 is TGTGCCAGCAGGGGACAGGGTGAGAAGGCTGAAGCTTTCTTT.

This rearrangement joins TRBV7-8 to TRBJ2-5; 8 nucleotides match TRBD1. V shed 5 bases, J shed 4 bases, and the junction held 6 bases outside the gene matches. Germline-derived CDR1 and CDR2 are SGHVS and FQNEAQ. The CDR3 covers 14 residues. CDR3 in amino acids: CASSIRGRGETQYF. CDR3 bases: TGTGCCAGCAGCATCAGGGGGCGGGGAGAGACCCAGTACTTC.

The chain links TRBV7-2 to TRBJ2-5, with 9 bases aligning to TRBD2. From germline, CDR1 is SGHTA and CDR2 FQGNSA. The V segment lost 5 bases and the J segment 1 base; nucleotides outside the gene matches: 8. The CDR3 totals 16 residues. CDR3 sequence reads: CASSLSGSRLQETQYF. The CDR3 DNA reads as TGTGCCAGCAGCCTTAGCGGGAGTAGGCTCCAAGAGACCCAGTACTTC.

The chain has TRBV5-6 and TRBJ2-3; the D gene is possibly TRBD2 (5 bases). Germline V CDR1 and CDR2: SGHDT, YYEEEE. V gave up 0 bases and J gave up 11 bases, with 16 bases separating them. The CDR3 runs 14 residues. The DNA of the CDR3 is TGTGCCAGCAGCTTGGCGCTAGCAATAAGTGAGCAGTATTTT. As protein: CASSLALAISEQYF.

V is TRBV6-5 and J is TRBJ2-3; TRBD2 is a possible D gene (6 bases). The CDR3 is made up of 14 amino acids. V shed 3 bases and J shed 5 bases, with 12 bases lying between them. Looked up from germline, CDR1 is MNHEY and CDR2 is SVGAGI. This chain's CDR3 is CASSYGGRLDTQYF. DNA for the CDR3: TGTGCCAGCAGTTATGGAGGGAGATTAGATACGCAGTATTTT.

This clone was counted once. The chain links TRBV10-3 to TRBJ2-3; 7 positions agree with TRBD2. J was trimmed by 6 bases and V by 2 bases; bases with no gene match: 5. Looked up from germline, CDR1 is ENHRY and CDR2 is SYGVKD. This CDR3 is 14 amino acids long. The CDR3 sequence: CAISEPGGWDTQYF. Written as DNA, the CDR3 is TGTGCCATCAGTGAGCCGGGAGGTTGGGATACGCAGTATTTT.

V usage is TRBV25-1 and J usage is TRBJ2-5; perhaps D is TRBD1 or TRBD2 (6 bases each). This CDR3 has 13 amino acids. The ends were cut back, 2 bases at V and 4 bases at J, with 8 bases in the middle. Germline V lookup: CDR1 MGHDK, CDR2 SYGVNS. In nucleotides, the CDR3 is TGTGCCAGCAGTGAAGGGGGGCTAGAGACCCAGTACTTC. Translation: CASSEGGLETQYF.

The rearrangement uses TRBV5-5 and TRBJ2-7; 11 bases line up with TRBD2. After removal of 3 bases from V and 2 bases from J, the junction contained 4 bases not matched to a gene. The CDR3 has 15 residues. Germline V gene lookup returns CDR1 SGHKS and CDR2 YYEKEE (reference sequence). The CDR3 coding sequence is TGTGCCAGCAGCTATACTAGCGGGGGTACCTACGAGCAGTACTTC. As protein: CASSYTSGGTYEQYF.

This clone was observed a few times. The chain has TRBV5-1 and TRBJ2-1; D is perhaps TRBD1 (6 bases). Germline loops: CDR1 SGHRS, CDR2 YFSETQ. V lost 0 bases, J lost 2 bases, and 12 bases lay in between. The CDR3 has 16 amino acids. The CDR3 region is CASSLAPQGTYNEQFF. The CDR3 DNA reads TGCGCCAGCAGCTTGGCCCCACAGGGTACCTACAATGAGCAGTTCTTC.

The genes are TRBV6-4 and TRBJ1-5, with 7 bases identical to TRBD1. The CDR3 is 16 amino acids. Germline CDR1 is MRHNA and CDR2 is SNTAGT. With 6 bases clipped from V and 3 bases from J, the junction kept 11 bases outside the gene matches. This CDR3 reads CASSAEGQSNNQPQHF. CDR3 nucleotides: TGTGCCAGCAGCGCCGAGGGACAGAGCAACAATCAGCCCCAGCATTTT.